These T cell receptor beta chains were read from a single sample in a study of CD8 T cells in Susac syndrome. TCRdb reanalysed the immunoSEQ multiplex PCR reads using MiXCR and keeps one entry per CDR3 protein. The sample includes 67,000 or so distinct CDR3 sequences, 93% of them seen just once. The source material was CD4+ T cells from PBMCs. All receptors derive from a human donor with Susac syndrome. The CDR3 runs from the conserved cysteine through the conserved F or W. Some rows have no size entry. The others give once, few or many, or a class for an expanded clone.

V,length,size,CDR3
TRBV7-8,16,once,CASSPLTGLKRPEEFF
TRBV11-2,16,.,CASSLNGLAGIETQYF
TRBV20-1,12,.,CSAGTGTDTQYF
TRBV7-3,15,.,CASSLSPLAGSPLHF
TRBV7-9,16,.,CASSLGALLNTGELFF
TRBV18,13,.,CASSPRQTDTQYF
TRBV2,14,.,CASSGQGGRDTQYF
TRBV6-5,16,once,CASSYSQLGGSYEQYF
TRBV20-1,16,.,CSATKDRGPYTGELFF
TRBV7-2,14,.,CASSSGQSTDTQYF
TRBV6-7,15,.,CASSDWTGMNTEAFF
TRBV5-1,15,.,CASRYSVATNEKLFF
TRBV20-1,14,.,CSASDDRGNTEAFF
TRBV2,12,.,CASSGRQTPLHF
TRBV30,14,.,CAWSVGGSGSPLHF
TRBV20-1,11,.,CSSGQQETQYF
TRBV30,14,.,CAWSVDRVGWELFF
TRBV7-2,13,.,CASTRGQRETQYF
TRBV14,18,.,CASSLSTGEPNYNTEAFF
TRBV3-1,15,.,CASSHGERTGYGYTF
TRBV7-9,16,.,CASSQRATGGGNTIYF
TRBV7-2,17,.,CASSFGGGSAFSYEQYF
TRBV5-1,14,.,CASSVDRAGYEQYF
TRBV15,12,.,CATKRPGYEQYF
TRBV7-6,15,.,CASSARTGLSYEQYF
TRBV20-1,11,.,CSADQTDTQYF
TRBV5-1,14,.,CASSLRRESPEAFF
TRBV20-1,12,.,CSASWGWETQYF
TRBV9,15,.,CASSVGPGGAYEQYF
TRBV4-2,15,.,CASSPLRGGRDTQYF
TRBV5-6,15,.,CASSPGQGAVETQYF
TRBV20-1,17,.,CSARDPGQGDSENTIYF
TRBV6-4,14,.,CASSDLGGVGAAFF
TRBV6-6,13,.,CASSPHTGNTIYF
TRBV3-1,15,.,CASSQQGAGGNTIYF
TRBV5-1,16,.,CASSLGLAGGEETQYF
TRBV18,15,.,CASSPTTGGNQPQHF
TRBV6-1,16,.,CASSQAVGTGSYEQYF
TRBV7-8,19,.,CASSLIQGRHLRVKETQYF
TRBV7-6,16,few,CASSHPGRVKINEQFF
TRBV18,15,.,CASVKGGIQGYEQYF
TRBV28,12,once,CASSSGPATQYF
TRBV15,15,.,CATSRDGADFYGYTF
TRBV7-2,15,.,CASSYGASGITEQYF
TRBV15,18,.,CATSRDAMTGVADEKLFF
TRBV19,16,.,CASRKTGRFPVETQYF
TRBV29-1,16,.,CSVEGVGQGVFYGYTF
TRBV2,14,.,CASTQNRRDTEAFF